This TCR beta chain was documented in a study of graft-versus-host responses after intestinal transplantation. Whole-study context: Each patient got anti-thymocyte globulin induction, then tacrolimus and steroids for two to four years.

The study, taken as a whole, reports: Graft-versus-host to host-versus-graft clonal ratios in allografts were high in patients with graft-donor T cell macrochimerism. Among recipient marrow samples, GvH clones were found; some appeared first in ileum or blood.

In the case of this clone: Its specificity is unknown. This CDR3 is also generated by other DNA sequences in the sample.

J gave up 4 bases and V 4 bases, and 4 bases lay outside the gene matches. Germline loops: CDR1 SGHRS, CDR2 YFSETQ. The CDR3 length is 14 residues. TCRdb's table, derived via immunoSEQ multiplex PCR, lists solely in-frame clones and lacks some. The sample shows around 100,000 clones, more than 75% of them seen only once. Sequenced here: unstimulated CD4+ T cells sorted from spleen or lymph node cells, sampled before transplant. This clonotype was sampled from a human donor who was the organ donor for an intestinal transplant. V and J are TRBV5-1 and TRBJ2-5; TRBD2 matches at 10 bases. The CDR3 spells CASSLSGGRETQYF. Written as DNA, the CDR3 is TGCGCCAGCAGCCTTAGCGGGGGGAGAGAGACCCAGTACTTC.